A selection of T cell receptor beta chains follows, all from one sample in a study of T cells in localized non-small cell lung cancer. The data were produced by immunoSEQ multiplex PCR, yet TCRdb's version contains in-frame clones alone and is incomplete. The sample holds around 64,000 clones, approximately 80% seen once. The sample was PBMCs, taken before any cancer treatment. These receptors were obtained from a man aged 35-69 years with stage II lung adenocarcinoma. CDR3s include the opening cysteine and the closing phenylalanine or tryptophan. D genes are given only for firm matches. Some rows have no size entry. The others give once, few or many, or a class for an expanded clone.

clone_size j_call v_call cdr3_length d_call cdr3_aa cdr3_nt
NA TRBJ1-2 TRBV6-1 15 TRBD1 CASSEDEGGSYGYTF TGTGCCAGCAGTGAGGATGAAGGGGGCTCGTATGGCTACACCTTC
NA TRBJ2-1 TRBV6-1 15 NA CASSKITHRDHEQFF TGTGCCAGCAGTAAAATTACGCACAGGGATCATGAGCAGTTCTTC
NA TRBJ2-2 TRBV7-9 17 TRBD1 CASSLGSGTGGTGELFF TGTGCCAGCAGCTTAGGATCCGGGACAGGGGGCACCGGGGAGCTGTTTTTT
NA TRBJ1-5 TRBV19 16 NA CASSRITGKSNQPQHF TGTGCCAGTAGTAGAATCACAGGGAAAAGCAATCAGCCCCAGCATTTT
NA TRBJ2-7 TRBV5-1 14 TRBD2 CASSPTSGAYEQYF TGCGCCAGCAGCCCCACTAGCGGCGCCTACGAGCAGTACTTC
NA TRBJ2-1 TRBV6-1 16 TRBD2 CASSDFVAGGVNEQFF TGTGCCAGCAGTGATTTCGTAGCGGGAGGAGTAAATGAGCAGTTCTTC
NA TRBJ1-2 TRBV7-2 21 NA CASSLARLPPSKGGPNYGYTF TGTGCCAGCAGCTTAGCCCGCCTACCCCCTTCCAAGGGTGGGCCGAACTATGGCTACACCTTC
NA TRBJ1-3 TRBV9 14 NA CASSVGTTGNTIYF TGTGCCAGCAGCGTAGGGACGACAGGAAACACCATATATTTT
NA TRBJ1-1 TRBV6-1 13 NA CASSENLGVPAFF TGTGCCAGCAGTGAAAACCTTGGGGTACCGGCTTTCTTT
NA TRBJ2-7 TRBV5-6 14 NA CASSFTPSVFEQYF TGTGCCAGCAGCTTTACACCCTCAGTCTTCGAGCAGTACTTC
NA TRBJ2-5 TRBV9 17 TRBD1 CASSLGGTGLHQETQYF TGTGCCAGCAGCCTAGGAGGGACAGGGCTTCACCAAGAGACCCAGTACTTC
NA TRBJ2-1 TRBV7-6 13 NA CASSFEGGNEQFF TGTGCCAGCAGCTTCGAAGGGGGGAATGAGCAGTTCTTC
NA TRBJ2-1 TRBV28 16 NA CASSLLVVGLSNEQFF TGTGCCAGCAGTTTATTGGTGGTAGGGTTATCTAATGAGCAGTTCTTC
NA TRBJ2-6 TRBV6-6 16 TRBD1 CASSYNRGSGANVLTF TGTGCCAGCAGTTACAACAGGGGGAGTGGGGCCAACGTCCTGACTTTC
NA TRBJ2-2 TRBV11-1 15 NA CASSLATSNTGELFF TGTGCCAGCAGCTTAGCGACATCGAACACCGGGGAGCTGTTTTTT
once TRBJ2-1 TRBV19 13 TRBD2 CASSIGAGTSRFF TGTGCCAGTAGTATAGGGGCCGGGACTAGTCGGTTCTTC
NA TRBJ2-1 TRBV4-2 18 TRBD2 CASSPGTLTSGGINEQFF TGTGCCAGCAGCCCCGGGACTCTGACTAGCGGGGGGATCAATGAGCAGTTCTTC
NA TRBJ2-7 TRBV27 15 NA CASSLVGRTVYEQYF TGTGCCAGCAGCCTAGTTGGGAGGACAGTCTACGAGCAGTACTTC
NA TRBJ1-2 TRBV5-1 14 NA CASKLDRPNYGYTF TGCGCCAGCAAATTGGACCGGCCTAACTATGGCTACACCTTC
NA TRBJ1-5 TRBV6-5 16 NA CASSSSGPAGNQPQHF NA
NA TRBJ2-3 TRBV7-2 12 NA CASSLWTDTQYF TGTGCCAGCAGCTTATGGACAGATACGCAGTATTTT
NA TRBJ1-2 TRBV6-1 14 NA CASSEVGGTWGYTF TGTGCCAGCAGTGAAGTTGGAGGAACCTGGGGCTACACCTTC
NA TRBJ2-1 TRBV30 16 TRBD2 CAWSVLSSGSFNEQFF TGTGCCTGGAGTGTACTAAGTAGCGGGAGCTTCAATGAGCAGTTCTTC
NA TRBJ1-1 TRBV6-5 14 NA CASSYVGSNTEAFF TGTGCCAGCAGTTACGTTGGTTCGAACACTGAAGCTTTCTTT
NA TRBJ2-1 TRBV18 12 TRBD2 CASSGTSDEQFF TGTGCCAGCTCGGGCACTAGCGATGAGCAGTTCTTC
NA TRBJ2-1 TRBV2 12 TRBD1 CASSDRGDEQFF TGTGCCAGCAGCGACAGGGGGGACGAGCAGTTCTTC
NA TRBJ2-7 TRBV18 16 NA CASSPIGSGVSYEQYF TGTGCCAGCTCACCAATCGGTAGCGGAGTCTCCTACGAGCAGTACTTC
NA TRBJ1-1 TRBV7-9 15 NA CASSLVGEGWTEAFF TGTGCCAGCAGCTTAGTGGGGGAGGGGTGGACTGAAGCTTTCTTT
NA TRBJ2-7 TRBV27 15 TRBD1 CASSLFPGQGYEQYF TGTGCCAGCAGTTTATTCCCCGGACAGGGCTACGAGCAGTACTTC
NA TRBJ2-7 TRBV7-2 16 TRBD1 CASSLNGGQGAGEQYF TGTGCCAGCAGCTTAAACGGGGGACAGGGGGCGGGAGAGCAGTACTTC
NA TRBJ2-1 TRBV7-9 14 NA CASSLGQGYNEQFF TGTGCCAGCAGCTTGGGACAAGGTTACAATGAGCAGTTCTTC
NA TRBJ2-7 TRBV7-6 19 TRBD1 CASSLARVFYGTGAYEQYF TGTGCCAGCAGCTTAGCCCGGGTATTTTATGGGACAGGGGCGTACGAGCAGTACTTC
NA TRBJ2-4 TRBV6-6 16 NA CASRPPLLEAKNIQYF TGTGCCAGCAGGCCACCCCTTTTGGAAGCCAAAAACATTCAGTACTTC
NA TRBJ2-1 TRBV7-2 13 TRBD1 CASSRDRDSEQFF TGTGCCAGCAGCCGGGACAGGGACAGTGAGCAGTTCTTC
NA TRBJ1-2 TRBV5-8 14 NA CASSLPATNYGYTF TGTGCCAGCAGCTTGCCGGCAACTAACTATGGCTACACCTTC
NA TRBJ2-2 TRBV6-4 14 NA CASSDSGVAGELFF TGTGCCAGCAGTGACTCAGGGGTTGCCGGGGAGCTGTTTTTT
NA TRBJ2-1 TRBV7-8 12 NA CASSLWGGEQFF TGTGCCAGCAGCTTATGGGGCGGTGAGCAGTTCTTC
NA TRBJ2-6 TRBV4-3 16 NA CASSPTVSSGANVLTF TGCGCCAGCAGCCCGACAGTGAGCTCTGGGGCCAACGTCCTGACTTTC
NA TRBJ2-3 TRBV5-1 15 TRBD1 CASNRQGASTDTQYF TGCGCCAGCAACCGACAGGGGGCTAGCACAGATACGCAGTATTTT
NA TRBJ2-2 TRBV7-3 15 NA CASSLTAANTGELFF TGTGCCAGCAGCTTAACGGCAGCCAACACCGGGGAGCTGTTTTTT
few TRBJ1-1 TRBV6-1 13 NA CASSERGNTEAFF TGTGCCAGCAGTGAAAGGGGGAACACTGAAGCTTTCTTT
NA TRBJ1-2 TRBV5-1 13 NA CASSPDSSYGYTF TGCGCCAGCAGCCCCGACAGCAGCTATGGCTACACCTTC
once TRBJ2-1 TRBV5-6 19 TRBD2 CASSLGLAGGSLHGNEQFF TGTGCCAGCAGCTTGGGACTAGCGGGAGGGTCGCTGCACGGTAATGAGCAGTTCTTC
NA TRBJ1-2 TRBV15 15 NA CATSSLGRTNYGYTF TGTGCCACCAGCAGTTTGGGACGGACTAACTATGGCTACACCTTC
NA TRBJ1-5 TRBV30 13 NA CAWSVDLNQPQHF TGTGCCTGGAGTGTTGACTTGAATCAGCCCCAGCATTTT
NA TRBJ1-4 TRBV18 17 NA CASSPRSSGIGNEKLFF TGTGCCAGCTCACCACGGAGTTCAGGGATCGGCAATGAAAAACTGTTTTTT
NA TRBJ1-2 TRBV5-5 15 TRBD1 CASSLGTGANYGYTF TGTGCCAGCAGCTTGGGAACAGGGGCTAACTATGGCTACACCTTC
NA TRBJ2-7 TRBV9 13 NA CASSSDSPYEQYF TGTGCCAGCAGCAGTGACAGCCCCTACGAGCAGTACTTC
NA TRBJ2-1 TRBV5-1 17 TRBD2 CASSPGQGRAYYNEQFF TGCGCCAGCAGCCCCGGCCAAGGGAGGGCTTACTACAATGAGCAGTTCTTC
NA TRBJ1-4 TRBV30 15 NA CAWSVGPATNEKLFF TGTGCCTGGAGTGTAGGGCCTGCAACTAATGAAAAACTGTTTTTT
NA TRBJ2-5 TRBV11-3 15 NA CASSLDLAVQETQYF TGTGCCAGCAGCTTAGATCTGGCAGTCCAAGAGACCCAGTACTTC
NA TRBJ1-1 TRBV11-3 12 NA CASTHLNTEAFF TGTGCCAGCACCCATTTGAACACTGAAGCTTTCTTT
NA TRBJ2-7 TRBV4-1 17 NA CASSQGRAGRIPYEQYF TGCGCCAGCAGCCAAGGACGTGCCGGGAGAATCCCTTACGAGCAGTACTTC
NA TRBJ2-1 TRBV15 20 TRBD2 CATSIPGTSGIPIFYNEQFF TGTGCCACCAGCATTCCCGGGACTAGCGGGATTCCAATCTTTTACAATGAGCAGTTCTTC
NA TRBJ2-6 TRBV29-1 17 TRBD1 CSPELQGALSGANVLTF TGCAGCCCTGAACTACAGGGGGCTCTCTCTGGGGCCAACGTCCTGACTTTC
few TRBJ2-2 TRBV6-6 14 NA CASSLGENTGELFF TGTGCCAGCAGCCTAGGGGAGAACACCGGGGAGCTGTTTTTT
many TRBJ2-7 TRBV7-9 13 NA CASSLGGRQEQYF TGTGCCAGCAGCTTAGGGGGGCGTCAAGAGCAGTACTTC